Reported below is one T cell receptor (beta chain). Its cognate antigen is unknown. The data were taken from a study of T cell responses to AZD1222 COVID-19 vaccine. Using immunoSEQ multiplex PCR, the repertoire was profiled, and TCRdb retains in-frame clones only, with some absent. The sample includes about 120,000 clones, 85% to 90% of them seen just once. V lost 0 bases and J 4 bases, leaving 17 bases between the germline ends. Germline V CDR1 and CDR2: SGHRS, YFSETQ. CDR3 length: 17 residues. Findings and limits, study-wide: At study baseline, merely six AZD1222 recipients were seropositive.

Sequencing was performed on peripheral blood, taken on day 0 of AZD1222 vaccination. The sequence came from an adult in good health. This chain uses TRBV5-1 with TRBJ2-1; weak D call: TRBD1 (6 bases). The CDR3 nucleotides read TGCGCCAGCAGCTTGGTTGGACAGCATTCGGGGTACAATGAGCAGTTCTTC. It specifies CASSLVGQHSGYNEQFF.